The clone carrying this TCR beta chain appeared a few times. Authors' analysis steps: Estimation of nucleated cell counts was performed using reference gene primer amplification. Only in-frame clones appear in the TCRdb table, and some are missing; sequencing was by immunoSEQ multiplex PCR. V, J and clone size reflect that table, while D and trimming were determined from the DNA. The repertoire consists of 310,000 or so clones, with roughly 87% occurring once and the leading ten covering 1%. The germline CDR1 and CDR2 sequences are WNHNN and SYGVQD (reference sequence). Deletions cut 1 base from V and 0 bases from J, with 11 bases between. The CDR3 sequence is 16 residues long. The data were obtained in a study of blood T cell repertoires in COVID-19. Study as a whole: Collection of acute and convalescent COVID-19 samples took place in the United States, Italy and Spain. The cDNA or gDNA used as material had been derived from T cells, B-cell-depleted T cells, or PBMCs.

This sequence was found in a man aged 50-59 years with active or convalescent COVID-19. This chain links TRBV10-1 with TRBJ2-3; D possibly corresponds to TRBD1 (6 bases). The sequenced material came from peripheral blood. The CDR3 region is CASSEFRTASTDTQYF. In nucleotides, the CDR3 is TGCGCCAGCAGTGAGTTTAGGACAGCTAGCACAGATACGCAGTATTTT.